This T cell receptor beta chain was recovered during a study of patients and donors after allogeneic stem cell transplantation. CDR1 is SGDLS and CDR2 is YYNGEE in the germline V gene. The CDR3 runs 12 residues. V was pared by 3 bases and J by 5 bases, with 9 bases between. Via MiXCR, TCRdb re-called the RT-PCR reads, giving one row per CDR3 protein. The table lists 920,000 or so distinct CDR3 sequences, around 17% of them singletons. The specimen sequenced was blood, either unsorted or a sorted T cell fraction (not recorded which). The sequence was obtained from a human donor who was either an allogeneic HSCT recipient or a stem cell or donor lymphocyte infusion donor (not recorded which). It is not recorded whose cells these are; they may come from a transplant donor. The chain joins TRBV9 to TRBJ2-7, with D uncertain. The CDR3 bases are TGTGCCAGCAGCGGGTCTTTCGACGAGCAGTACTTC. This gives the protein CASSGSFDEQYF.